This entry lists 7 T cell receptor beta chains sequenced from one sample in a study of blood T cell repertoires in COVID-19. Only in-frame clones appear in the TCRdb table, and some are missing; sequencing was by immunoSEQ multiplex PCR. Here the sample spans about 290,000 clones, under 90% being singletons. The sample taken for sequencing was peripheral blood. The receptors here all came from a woman in her twenties or thirties with COVID-19, enrolled during active disease.

The chain is built from TRBV18 and TRBJ1-1; 7 bases align to TRBD1. CDR1 KGHSH and CDR2 LQKENI come from the germline V gene. This CDR3 spans 14 amino acids. V shed 6 bases and J 3 bases; nucleotides not matched to a gene: 7. In DNA, the CDR3 is TGTGCCAGCTCGACGACAGGGTTGGACACTGAAGCTTTCTTT. This codes for CASSTTGLDTEAFF.

The V and J genes are TRBV12-3 or TRBV12-4 and TRBJ1-1; 7 positions match TRBD1. V was clipped by 5 bases and J by 10 bases; unmatched bases: 4. CDR3 length equals 11 residues. The CDR3 DNA sequence: TGTGCCAGCAGTCACAGGGGTGCAGCTTTCTTT. It is translated as CASSHRGAAFF.

V is TRBV24-1 and J is TRBJ2-1; 8 positions agree with TRBD1. Germline values: CDR1 KGHDR, CDR2 SFDVKD. Losses at the gene ends were 10 bases for V and 7 bases for J; bases not matched to a gene: 11. This CDR3 contains 14 residues. The CDR3 coding sequence is TGTGCCACAGGAGATTCGAGGACAGGGAATGAGCAGTTCTTC. It codes for CATGDSRTGNEQFF.

V gene TRBV7-6 combines with J gene TRBJ2-5; 12 bases line up with TRBD2. Germline trimming cut 4 bases from V and 5 bases from J; bases unmatched to any gene: 8. Germline V gives CDR1 SGHVS, CDR2 FNYEAQ. CDR3 length equals 16 residues. The CDR3 region is CASSSLQGLAGETQYF. The CDR3, as DNA: TGTGCCAGCAGCTCTCTCCAGGGACTAGCGGGCGAGACCCAGTACTTC. Together with reference TRBV7-6 and TRBJ2-5, the CDR3 gives the full variable domain: GAGVSQSPRYKVTKRGQDVALRCDPISGHVSLYWYRQALGQGPEFLTYFNYEAQQDKSGLPNDRFSAERPEGSISTLTIQRTEQRDSAMYRCASSSLQGLAGETQYFGPGTRLLVL.

In this sample, this clone turned up a few times. This chain links TRBV5-6 with TRBJ1-2; no firm D call. CDR3 length: 14 residues. From germline, CDR1 is SGHDT and CDR2 YYEEEE. The V gene lost 2 bases and the J gene lost 3 bases, with 11 bases spanning the gap. CDR3 amino acids: CASSFEAGYYGYTF. The CDR3 nucleotides read TGTGCCAGCAGCTTTGAGGCGGGATACTATGGCTACACCTTC.

The chain couples TRBV15 to TRBJ1-5; weak D call: TRBD1 (5 bases). This CDR3 is built from 18 residues. In germline, CDR1 is LNHNV, CDR2 YYDKDF (reference sequence). The germline V and J ends were trimmed by 4 bases and 6 bases, with 25 bases remaining between them. Here the CDR3 reads CATSTGRGGSMRGQPQHF. CDR3 DNA sequence: TGTGCCACCAGCACCGGTCGTGGGGGGTCTATGAGGGGTCAGCCCCAGCATTTT. Combining the CDR3 with reference TRBV15 and TRBJ1-5 gives the whole variable domain DAMVIQNPRYQVTQFGKPVTLSCSQTLNHNVMYWYQQKSSQAPKLLFHYYDKDFNNEADTPDNFQSRRPNTSFCFLDIRSPGLGDTAMYLCATSTGRGGSMRGQPQHFGDGTRLSIL.

This clone is a singleton in its sample. The chain carries TRBV9 and TRBJ1-4; D may be TRBD1 (5 bases). The germline gives CDR1 SGDLS, CDR2 YYNGEE. The CDR3 consists of 13 residues. Trimming took off 6 bases at V and 6 bases at J, with 12 bases between the two ends. The CDR3 loop reads CASKGEVDEKLFF. The CDR3 region has the DNA TGTGCCAGCAAAGGGGAGGTCGATGAAAAACTGTTTTTT. Based on the CDR3 plus reference TRBV9 and TRBJ1-4, the full variable domain is DSGVTQTPKHLITATGQRVTLRCSPRSGDLSVYWYQQSLDQGLQFLIQYYNGEERAKGNILERFSAQQFPDLHSELNLSSLELGDSALYFCASKGEVDEKLFFGSGTQLSVL.